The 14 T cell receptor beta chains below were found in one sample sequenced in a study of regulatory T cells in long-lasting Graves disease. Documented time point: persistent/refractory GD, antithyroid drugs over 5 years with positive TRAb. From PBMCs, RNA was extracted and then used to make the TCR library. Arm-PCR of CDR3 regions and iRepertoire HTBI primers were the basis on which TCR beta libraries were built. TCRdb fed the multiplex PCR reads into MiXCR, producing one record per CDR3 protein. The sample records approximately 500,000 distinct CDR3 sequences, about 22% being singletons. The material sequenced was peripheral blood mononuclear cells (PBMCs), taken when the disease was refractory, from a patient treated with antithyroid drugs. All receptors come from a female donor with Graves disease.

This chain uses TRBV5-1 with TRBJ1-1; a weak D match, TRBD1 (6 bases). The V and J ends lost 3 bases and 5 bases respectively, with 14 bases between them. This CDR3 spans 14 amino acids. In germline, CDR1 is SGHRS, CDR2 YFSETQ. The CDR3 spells CASSSETGITEAFF. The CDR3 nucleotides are TGCGCCAGCAGCTCAGAAACAGGGATAACTGAAGCTTTCTTT.

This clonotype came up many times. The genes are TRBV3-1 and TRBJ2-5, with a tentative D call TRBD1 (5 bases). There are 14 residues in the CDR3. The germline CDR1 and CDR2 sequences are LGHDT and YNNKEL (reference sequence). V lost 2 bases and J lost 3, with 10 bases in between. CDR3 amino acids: CASSQRGREETQYF. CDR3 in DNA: TGTGCCAGCAGCCAAAGGGGCAGGGAAGAGACCCAGTACTTC.

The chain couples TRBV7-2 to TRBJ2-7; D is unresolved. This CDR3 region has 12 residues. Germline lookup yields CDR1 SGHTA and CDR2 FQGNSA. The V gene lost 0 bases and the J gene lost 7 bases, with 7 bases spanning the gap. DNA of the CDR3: TGTGCCAGCAGCTTAGCCGAACGGGAGCAGTACTTC. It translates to CASSLAEREQYF.

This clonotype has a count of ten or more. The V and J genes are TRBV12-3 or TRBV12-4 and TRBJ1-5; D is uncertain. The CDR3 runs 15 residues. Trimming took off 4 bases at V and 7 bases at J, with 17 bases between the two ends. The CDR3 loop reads CASSSREEDGQPQHF. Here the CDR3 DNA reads TGTGCCAGCAGTTCACGAGAGGAGGACGGGCAGCCCCAGCATTTT.

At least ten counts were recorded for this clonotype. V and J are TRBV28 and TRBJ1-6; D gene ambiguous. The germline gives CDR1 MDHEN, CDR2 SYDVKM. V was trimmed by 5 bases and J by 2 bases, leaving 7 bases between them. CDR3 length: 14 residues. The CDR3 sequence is CASSIRAYNSPLHF. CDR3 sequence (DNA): TGTGCCAGCAGTATCCGGGCCTATAATTCACCCCTCCACTTT.

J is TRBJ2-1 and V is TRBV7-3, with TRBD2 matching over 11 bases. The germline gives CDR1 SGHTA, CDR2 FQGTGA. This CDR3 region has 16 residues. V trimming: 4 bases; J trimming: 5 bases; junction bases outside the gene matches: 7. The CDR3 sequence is CASSSIAGGPHNEQFF. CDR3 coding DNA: TGTGCCAGCAGCTCCATAGCGGGAGGGCCCCACAATGAGCAGTTCTTC.

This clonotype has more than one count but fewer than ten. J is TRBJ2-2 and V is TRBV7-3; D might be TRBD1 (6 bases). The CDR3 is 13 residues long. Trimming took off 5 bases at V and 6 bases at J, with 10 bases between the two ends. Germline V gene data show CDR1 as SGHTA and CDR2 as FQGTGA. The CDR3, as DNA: TGTGCCAGCAGCCCCCGACAGGCCGGGGAGCTGTTTTTT. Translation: CASSPRQAGELFF.

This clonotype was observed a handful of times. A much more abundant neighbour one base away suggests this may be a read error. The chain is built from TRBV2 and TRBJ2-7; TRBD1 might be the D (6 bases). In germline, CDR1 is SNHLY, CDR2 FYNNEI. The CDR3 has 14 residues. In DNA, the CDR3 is TGTGCCTGCAGGATAGATAACAGGGACTACGAGCAGTACTTC. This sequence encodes CACRIDNRDYEQYF.

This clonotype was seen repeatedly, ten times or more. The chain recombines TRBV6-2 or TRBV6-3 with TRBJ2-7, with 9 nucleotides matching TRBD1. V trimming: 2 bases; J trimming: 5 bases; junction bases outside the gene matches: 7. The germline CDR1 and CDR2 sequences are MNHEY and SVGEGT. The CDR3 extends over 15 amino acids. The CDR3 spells CASSYGTGNLDEQYF. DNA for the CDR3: TGTGCCAGCAGTTACGGGACAGGGAATCTGGACGAGCAGTACTTC.

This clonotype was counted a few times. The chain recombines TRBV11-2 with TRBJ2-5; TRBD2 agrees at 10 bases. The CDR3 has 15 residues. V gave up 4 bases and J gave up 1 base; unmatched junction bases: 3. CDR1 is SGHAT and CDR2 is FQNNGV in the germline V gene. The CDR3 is CASSSWTSGQETQYF. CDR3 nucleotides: TGTGCCAGCAGCTCCTGGACTAGCGGCCAAGAGACCCAGTACTTC.

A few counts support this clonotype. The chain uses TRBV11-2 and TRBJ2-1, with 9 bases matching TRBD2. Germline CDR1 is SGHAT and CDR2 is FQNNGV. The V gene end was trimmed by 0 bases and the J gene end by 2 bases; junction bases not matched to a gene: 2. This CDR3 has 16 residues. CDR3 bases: TGTGCCAGCAGCTTAGAGGTAGCGGGGGCCTACAATGAGCAGTTCTTC. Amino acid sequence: CASSLEVAGAYNEQFF.

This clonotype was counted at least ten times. CDR3 in DNA: TGTGCCAGCAGCCCACCACGGCCGGGACAGGGGTCTGGCTACACCTTC. This translates into CASSPPRPGQGSGYTF. The gene calls are TRBV28 and TRBJ1-2; 10 positions agree with TRBD1. The V and J ends lost 6 bases and 7 bases, in that order; junction bases with no gene match: 14. The CDR3 spans 16 residues. Germline CDR1 is MDHEN and CDR2 is SYDVKM.

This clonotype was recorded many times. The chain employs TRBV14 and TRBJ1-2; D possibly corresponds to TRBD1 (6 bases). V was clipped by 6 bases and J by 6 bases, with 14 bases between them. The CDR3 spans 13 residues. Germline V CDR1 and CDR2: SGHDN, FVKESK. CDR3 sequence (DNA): TGTGCCAGCAGACCCTCAGGGGTGGATGGCTACACCTTC. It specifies CASRPSGVDGYTF.

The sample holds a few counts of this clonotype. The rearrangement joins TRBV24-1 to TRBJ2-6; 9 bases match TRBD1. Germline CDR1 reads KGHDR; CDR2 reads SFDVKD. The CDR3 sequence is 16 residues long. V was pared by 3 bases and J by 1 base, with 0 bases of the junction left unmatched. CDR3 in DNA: TGTGCCACCAGTGATGGGACAGGGTCTGGGGCCAACGTCCTGACTTTC. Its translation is CATSDGTGSGANVLTF.